Sequencing of this TCR beta chain was carried out in a study of blood T cell repertoires in COVID-19. J was trimmed by 6 bases and V by 2 bases; bases with no gene match: 2. This CDR3 spans 13 amino acids. CDR1 and CDR2 from the germline V gene are SGHRS and YFSETQ. Repertoires were generated with immunoSEQ multiplex PCR, while TCRdb's copy carries only in-frame clones and drops some. This sample carries roughly 190,000 clones, approximately 86% of them seen once, and the ten largest clones take around 2.1%. What was sequenced was PBMCs or T cells enriched from blood (not recorded which). The chain joins TRBV5-1 to TRBJ2-3; 8 bases align to TRBD1. This sequence was found in a woman aged 25 to 39 who had recovered from COVID-19. The CDR3 DNA sequence: TGCGCCAGCAGCTTTCGACAGGGGGATACGCAGTATTTT. Translation gives CASSFRQGDTQYF. Full variable domain (rest looked up from reference TRBV5-1 and TRBJ2-3): KAGVTQTPRYLIKTRGQQVTLSCSPISGHRSVSWYQQTPGQGLQFLFEYFSETQRNKGNFPGRFSGRQFSNSRSEMNVSTLELGDSALYLCASSFRQGDTQYFGPGTRLTVL.